This record covers a single T cell receptor beta chain. This record belongs to a study of blood T cell repertoires in COVID-19. Across the whole study: Donors in the United States, Italy and Spain gave samples during acute or convalescent COVID-19. Nucleic acid was either cDNA or gDNA, and it came from T cells, B-cell-depleted T cells, or PBMCs.

V was pared by 10 bases and J by 5 bases, with 12 bases between. Germline V gives CDR1 MNHEY, CDR2 SVGAGI. CDR3 length equals 12 residues. Authors' processing steps: Amplification with reference gene primers provided the estimates of nucleated cell counts. The data were produced by immunoSEQ multiplex PCR, yet TCRdb's version contains in-frame clones alone and is incomplete. V and J calls and clone size are those listed in that table; D and trimming were worked out from the DNA. The sample contains fewer than 150,000 clones, more than 75% of which appear only once. Sample: peripheral blood. The sequence was obtained from a man aged 35-49 years with acute or convalescent COVID-19. The genes are TRBV6-5 and TRBJ1-5, with D tentatively TRBD1 (6 bases). CDR3 sequence: CATDRTYQPQHF. In DNA, the CDR3 is TGTGCCACGGACAGAACTTATCAGCCCCAGCATTTT.